This is a list of T cell receptor beta chains from one sample in a study of T cells in tuberculosis. Produced via immunoSEQ multiplex PCR; TCRdb's table is partial and in-frame only. This table has 25,000 to 35,000 clones, about 92% appearing once. The sample in question was PBMCs, obtained at tuberculosis diagnosis. These receptors originate from an adult with tuberculosis. Some clones in this sample may be carry-over from other donors' samples. Each CDR3 is given with its conserved first and last residue. The order of the fields is clone size, V gene, CDR3 length, CDR3 protein. Part of the rows lack a size; the others show once, few, many or a class for expanded clones.

abundance: .
v_gene: TRBV6-1
len: 13
CDR3aa: CASSVEGAYEQYF

abundance: .
v_gene: TRBV6-4
len: 15
CDR3aa: CASSAYPVSTDTQYF

abundance: .
v_gene: TRBV10-3
len: 13
CDR3aa: CANSRSANYGYTF

abundance: .
v_gene: TRBV10-2
len: 15
CDR3aa: CASSEFSRVVTEAFF

abundance: few
v_gene: TRBV5-1
len: 15
CDR3aa: CASGPRGDSTDTQYF

abundance: few
v_gene: TRBV5-4
len: 14
CDR3aa: CASSLQGASEKLFF

abundance: .
v_gene: TRBV6-5
len: 13
CDR3aa: CASARRGREKLFF

abundance: .
v_gene: TRBV5-1
len: 16
CDR3aa: CASSTGRDRGSYEQYF

abundance: .
v_gene: TRBV4-2
len: 18
CDR3aa: CASSQGRDRGHLNEKLFF

abundance: .
v_gene: TRBV11-2
len: 16
CDR3aa: CASSKTGGPANYGYTF

abundance: .
v_gene: TRBV27
len: 15
CDR3aa: CASRRTGHGSYGYTF

abundance: once
v_gene: TRBV10-3
len: 16
CDR3aa: CAINQGRTTNTGELFF

abundance: .
v_gene: TRBV5-4
len: 15
CDR3aa: CASSLGQGLSTEAFF

abundance: .
v_gene: TRBV7-6
len: 18
CDR3aa: CASSLDSGIWGNSYGYTF

abundance: .
v_gene: TRBV9
len: 17
CDR3aa: CASSARGQGAYTGELFF

abundance: .
v_gene: TRBV6-1
len: 15
CDR3aa: CASSDIRGIHTEAFF

abundance: once
v_gene: TRBV7-8
len: 16
CDR3aa: CASSLGPQGWDTEAFF

abundance: once
v_gene: TRBV5-8
len: 15
CDR3aa: CASSLAHSGANVLTF

abundance: .
v_gene: TRBV27
len: 15
CDR3aa: CASSPGQGGNQPQHF

abundance: .
v_gene: TRBV5-5
len: 16
CDR3aa: CASSLVGGTALYEQYF

abundance: .
v_gene: TRBV19
len: 14
CDR3aa: CASSGGNNNQPQHF

abundance: .
v_gene: TRBV18
len: 15
CDR3aa: CASSPPRQGSGELFF

abundance: .
v_gene: TRBV18
len: 15
CDR3aa: CASSPTSDQKGEQYF

abundance: .
v_gene: TRBV27
len: 16
CDR3aa: CASSLPGTSGNNEQFF

abundance: .
v_gene: TRBV7-9
len: 13
CDR3aa: CASSPGQFTEAFF

abundance: .
v_gene: TRBV27
len: 17
CDR3aa: CASSLSRTGQGDQPQHF

abundance: .
v_gene: TRBV6-5
len: 14
CDR3aa: CASSYGLNQETQYF

abundance: .
v_gene: TRBV19
len: 14
CDR3aa: CASSIGTVNTEAFF

abundance: .
v_gene: TRBV13
len: 17
CDR3aa: CASASQTGLPNYNEQFF

abundance: .
v_gene: TRBV7-6
len: 13
CDR3aa: CASSLGGDQPQHF

abundance: .
v_gene: TRBV30
len: 14
CDR3aa: CAWITQGSLTEAFF

abundance: .
v_gene: TRBV5-1
len: 17
CDR3aa: CASSARTSGGSPYEQYF

abundance: .
v_gene: TRBV2
len: 15
CDR3aa: CASGNTGQPLDEQFF

abundance: .
v_gene: TRBV7-9
len: 18
CDR3aa: CASSASGLAGGGSYEQYF

abundance: .
v_gene: TRBV7-8
len: 16
CDR3aa: CASSLAGSRGRETQYF

abundance: .
v_gene: TRBV7-6
len: 15
CDR3aa: CASSSTGSPPYEQYF

abundance: .
v_gene: TRBV15
len: 12
CDR3aa: CATSNRVGELFF

abundance: .
v_gene: TRBV6-1
len: 11
CDR3aa: CASVQGDEQYF

abundance: .
v_gene: TRBV6-6
len: 16
CDR3aa: CASSDDRGGTTYEQYF

abundance: .
v_gene: TRBV5-1
len: 15
CDR3aa: CASSLEGGRSYEQYF

abundance: .
v_gene: TRBV2
len: 15
CDR3aa: CASRRGGRFDYEQYF

abundance: .
v_gene: TRBV18
len: 15
CDR3aa: CASSPPGSPFGEAFF

abundance: .
v_gene: TRBV10-2
len: 13
CDR3aa: CASRFQGGTEAFF

abundance: .
v_gene: TRBV9
len: 15
CDR3aa: CASSVVPPPGETQYF